This T cell receptor (beta chain) appears in the sequencing data of a study of post-analysis software for immune sequencing data. Study-level results: The five TRBV segments detected at higher frequency in patients than in controls included TRBV5-6, TRBV5-1 and TRBV20-1. Strong same-batch co-clustering of samples appeared with F measure clustering. Multiple sclerosis patients showed significantly lower normalized Chao1 diversity than controls did.

The TCR beta cDNA libraries contained unique molecular identifiers. TCRdb redid the calling of the PCR reads with MiXCR, one entry per CDR3 protein. The sample has 150,000 to 200,000 distinct CDR3 sequences, roughly 31% seen once. This clonotype was counted many times. Its antigen is not identified. Germline V gene lookup returns CDR1 MGHRA and CDR2 YSYEKL. This CDR3 is built from 15 residues. V was pared by 1 base and J by 5 bases, with 13 bases between. The genes are TRBV4-1 and TRBJ2-3; D is unresolved. Sample: blood. The source of this sequence is a girl aged 10 to 17 with multiple sclerosis. DNA for the CDR3: TGCGCCAGCAGCCAAGTTGCCCCCCCCAGAGATACGCAGTATTTT. Its protein is CASSQVAPPRDTQYF.